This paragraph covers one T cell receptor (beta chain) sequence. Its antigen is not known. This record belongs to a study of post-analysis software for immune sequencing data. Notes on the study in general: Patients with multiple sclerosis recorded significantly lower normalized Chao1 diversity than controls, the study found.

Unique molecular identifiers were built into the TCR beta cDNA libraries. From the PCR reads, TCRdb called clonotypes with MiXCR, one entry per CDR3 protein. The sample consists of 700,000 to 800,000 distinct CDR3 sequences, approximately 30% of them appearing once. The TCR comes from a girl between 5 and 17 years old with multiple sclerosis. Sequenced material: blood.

The CDR3 region is CASSQPGRGTGELFF. The CDR3 region has the DNA TGCGCCAGCAGCCAGCCGGGGCGGGGGACCGGGGAGCTGTTTTTT. The chain employs TRBV4-1 and TRBJ2-2; 7 positions match TRBD2. Germline V gene data show CDR1 as MGHRA and CDR2 as YSYEKL. J gave up 5 bases and V 3 bases, and 6 bases lay outside the gene matches. This CDR3 has 15 amino acids.